This TCR beta chain is drawn from a study of blood T cell repertoires in COVID-19. The overall study: Italy, Spain and the United States were the sources of the convalescent and acute COVID-19 samples. Sources were T cells, B-cell-depleted T cells, or PBMCs; the material itself was cDNA or gDNA.

TCRdb keeps only in-frame clones here, not all; method: immunoSEQ multiplex PCR. The sample yields 300,000 to 400,000 clones, 75% to 90% seen once. The Seattle patients joined while their infection was active and were tracked longitudinally afterward. The CDR3 is 15 residues long. Trimming took off 3 bases at V and 14 bases at J, with 20 bases between the two ends. CDR1 KGHSH and CDR2 LQKENI come from the germline V gene. The sample holds one count of this clone. J is TRBJ1-6 and V is TRBV18; D is uncertain. The origin of this receptor is a woman aged 45 to 65 with COVID-19, enrolled during active disease. Sequencing was performed on peripheral blood. As DNA, the CDR3 is TGTGCCAGCTCACCGACGACTCTTCTGGATTCGTCCCTCCACTTT. Protein sequence: CASSPTTLLDSSLHF.